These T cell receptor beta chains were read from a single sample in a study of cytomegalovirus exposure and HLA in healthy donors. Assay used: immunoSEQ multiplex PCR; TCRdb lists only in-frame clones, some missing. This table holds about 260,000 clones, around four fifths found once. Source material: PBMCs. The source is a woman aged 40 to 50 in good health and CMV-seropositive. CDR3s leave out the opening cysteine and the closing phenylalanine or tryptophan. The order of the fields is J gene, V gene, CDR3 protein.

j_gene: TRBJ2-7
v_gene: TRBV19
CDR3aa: ASSEGTKGEQY

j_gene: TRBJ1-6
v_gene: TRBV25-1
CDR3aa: ASSGTPPQGGNSPLH

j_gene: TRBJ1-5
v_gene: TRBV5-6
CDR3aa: ASSLGAGHSNQPQH

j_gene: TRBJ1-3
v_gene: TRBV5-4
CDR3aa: ASSFDYSGNTIY

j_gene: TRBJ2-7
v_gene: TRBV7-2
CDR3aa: ASSFFSGTAREQY

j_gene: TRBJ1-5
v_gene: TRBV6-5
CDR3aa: ASSEETENQPQH

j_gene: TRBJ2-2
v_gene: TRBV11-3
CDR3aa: ASSLFGQGTGELF

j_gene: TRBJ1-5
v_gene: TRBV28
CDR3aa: ASSSHRSNQPQH

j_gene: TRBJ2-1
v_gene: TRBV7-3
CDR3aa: ASRSQGSSYNEQF

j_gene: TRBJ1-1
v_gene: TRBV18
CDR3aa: ASSPQQGWTEAF

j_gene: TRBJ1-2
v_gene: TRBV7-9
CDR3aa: ASSLVSRSRGYT

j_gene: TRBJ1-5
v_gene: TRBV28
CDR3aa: ASWVGRGPYSNQPQH

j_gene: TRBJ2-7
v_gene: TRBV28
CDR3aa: ASARPGEDYEQY

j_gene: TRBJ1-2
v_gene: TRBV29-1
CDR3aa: SLRTGYGYT

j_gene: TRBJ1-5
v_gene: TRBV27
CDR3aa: ASSPEGGRGYRNQPQH

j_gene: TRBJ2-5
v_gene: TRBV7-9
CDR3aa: ASSLGSLQETQY

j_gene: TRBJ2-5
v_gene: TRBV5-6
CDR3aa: ASSLGGQGITQETQY

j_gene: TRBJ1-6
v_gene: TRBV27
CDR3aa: ASSFQGQFGSYNSPLH

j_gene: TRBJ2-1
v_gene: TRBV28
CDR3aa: ASSPWTSGSDEQF

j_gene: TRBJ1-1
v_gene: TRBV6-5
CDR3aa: ASSYSGGNTEAF

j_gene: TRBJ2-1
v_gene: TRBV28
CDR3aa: ASSLGGGPEVYEQF

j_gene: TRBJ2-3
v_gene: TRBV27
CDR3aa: ASSSDSIDTDTQY

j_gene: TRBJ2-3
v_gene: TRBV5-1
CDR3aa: ASSKGQGPATDTQY

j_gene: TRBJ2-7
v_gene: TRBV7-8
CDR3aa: ASSNTGRAYEQY

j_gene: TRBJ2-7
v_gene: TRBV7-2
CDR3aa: ASRSGQTYEQY

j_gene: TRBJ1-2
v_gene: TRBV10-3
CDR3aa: AISEREDVPGYT

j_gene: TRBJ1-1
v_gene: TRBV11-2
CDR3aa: ASSLWGQGESMNTEAF

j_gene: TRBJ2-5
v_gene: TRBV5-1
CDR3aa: ASSFSGRAEETQY

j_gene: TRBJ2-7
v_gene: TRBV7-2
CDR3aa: ASSRDQYEQY

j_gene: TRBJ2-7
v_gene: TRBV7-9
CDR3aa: ASSFIHTGRYEQY

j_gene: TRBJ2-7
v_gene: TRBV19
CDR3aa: ASSIGENEQY

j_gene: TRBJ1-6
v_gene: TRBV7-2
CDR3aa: ASSLVTGMASPLH

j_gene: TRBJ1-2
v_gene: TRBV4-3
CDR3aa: ASSREWGQDYGYT

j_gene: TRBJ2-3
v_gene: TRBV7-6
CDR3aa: ASSRVADTQY

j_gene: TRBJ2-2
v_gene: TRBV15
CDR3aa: ATSREAAPRGTGELF

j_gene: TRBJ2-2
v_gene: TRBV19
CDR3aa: ASGERGNTGELF

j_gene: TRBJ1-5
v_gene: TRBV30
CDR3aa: AWSRDRSPLSNQPQH

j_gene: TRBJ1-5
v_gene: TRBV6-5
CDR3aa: ASSTAGNQPQH

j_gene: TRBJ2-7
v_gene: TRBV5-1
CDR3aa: ASSPGRDRATYEQY

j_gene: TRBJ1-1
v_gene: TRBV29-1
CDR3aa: SVEMGSRVTTEAF

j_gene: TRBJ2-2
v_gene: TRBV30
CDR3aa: AWSVSGRGELF

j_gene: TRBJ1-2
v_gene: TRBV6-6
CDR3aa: ASSPPNRNGYT

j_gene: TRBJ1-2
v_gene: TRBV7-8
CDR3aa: ASSLTGSYGYT

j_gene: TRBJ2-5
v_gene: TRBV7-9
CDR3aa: ASTSGGETQY

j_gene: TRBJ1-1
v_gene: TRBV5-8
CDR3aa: ASSSPEGLMNTEAF

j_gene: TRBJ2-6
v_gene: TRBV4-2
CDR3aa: ASSQGAYSGANVLT

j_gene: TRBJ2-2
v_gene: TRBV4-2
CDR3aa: ASSPSGLAVGELF

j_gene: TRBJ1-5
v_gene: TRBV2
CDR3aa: ASSVISGNQPQH

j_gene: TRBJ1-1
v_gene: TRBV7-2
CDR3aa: ASSLRSQGVIVMNTEAF

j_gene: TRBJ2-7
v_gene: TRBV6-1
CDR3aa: ATAHVGGEGYEQY

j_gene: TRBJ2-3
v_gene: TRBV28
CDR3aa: ASTPTGMRSTDTQY

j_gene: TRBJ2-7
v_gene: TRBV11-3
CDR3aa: ASSQDRGSYEQY

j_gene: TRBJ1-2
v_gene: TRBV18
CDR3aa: ASSPSVGGQGVNYGYT

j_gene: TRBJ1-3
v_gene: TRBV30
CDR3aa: AWSNSFSGNTIY

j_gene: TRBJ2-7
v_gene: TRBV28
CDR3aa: ASSFSGSSYEQY

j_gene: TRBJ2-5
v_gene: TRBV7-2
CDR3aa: ASSLGGFQETQY

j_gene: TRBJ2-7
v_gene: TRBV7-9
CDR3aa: ASSLKGPLAEKNEQY

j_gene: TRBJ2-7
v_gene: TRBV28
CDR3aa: ASSKPPGPSPKGEY

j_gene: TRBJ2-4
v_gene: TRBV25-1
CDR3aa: ASSDSWRNIQY

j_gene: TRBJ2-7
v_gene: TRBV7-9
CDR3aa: ASSSGQNEQY